The present T cell receptor (beta chain) was sequenced within a study of blood T cell repertoires in COVID-19. Study in general: Spain, Italy and the United States supplied samples that represented acute and convalescent COVID-19.

V lost 4 bases to trimming and J lost 5 bases, with 26 bases between them. This CDR3 is 18 amino acids long. The germline CDR1 and CDR2 sequences are LNHDA and SQIVND (reference sequence). Per the study methods: Amplification of reference gene primers provided the estimated nucleated cell counts. The data were produced by immunoSEQ multiplex PCR, yet TCRdb's version contains in-frame clones alone and is incomplete. The V and J calls and the clone size are those of that table, but D and trimming were determined from the DNA. The sample lists about 75,000 clones; about 87% were seen once. Sample: peripheral blood. The V gene is TRBV19, the J gene TRBJ1-1, with D tentatively TRBD1 (6 bases). The receptor was derived from a woman aged 45-65 years with acute or convalescent COVID-19. As DNA, the CDR3 is TGTGCCAGTAGTAAAGGCCTACACAGGGTAATGGCGAGGACTGAAGCTTTCTTT. Protein sequence: CASSKGLHRVMARTEAFF.